This is a list of T cell receptor beta chains from one sample in a study of cytomegalovirus exposure and HLA in healthy donors. Assay used: immunoSEQ multiplex PCR; TCRdb lists only in-frame clones, some missing. The profile shows under 200,000 clones, 70% to 85% of them singletons. Sequencing input: PBMCs. The receptors derive from a woman aged 25 to 39 in good health and CMV-seropositive. Both conserved end residues are part of each CDR3. D genes are given only for firm matches. Rows give clone size only sometimes, using once, few, many, or a class for an expanded clone.

>TRBJ2-7|once|TRBV2|TRBD1
TGTGCCAGCAGTTGGGACAGGACAACTTACGAGCAGTACTTC
CASSWDRTTYEQYF
>TRBJ1-1|.|TRBV19|.
TGTGCCAGTAGTAATTTAGAGATGAACACTGAAGCTTTCTTT
CASSNLEMNTEAFF
>TRBJ2-7|.|TRBV7-6|.
TGTGCCAGCAGCCCTACTACAGGATACGAGCAGTACTTC
CASSPTTGYEQYF
>TRBJ2-7|.|TRBV27|TRBD2
TGTGCCAGCAGTCCCAGCGGGAAAGCCTACGAGCAGTACTTC
CASSPSGKAYEQYF
>TRBJ2-7|.|TRBV13|.
TGTGCCACCTCGAAGTCCCTGGGTGCAGGTACCTACGAGCAGTACTTC
CATSKSLGAGTYEQYF
>TRBJ1-3|.|TRBV11-3|.
TGTGCCAGCAGCTTGTTCTTACGGGGGAGCGGAAACACCATATATTTT
CASSLFLRGSGNTIYF
>TRBJ2-5|.|TRBV21-1|.
TGTGCCAGCAGCCCTCTAAGCGGGAGGATGGAGACCCAGTACTTC
CASSPLSGRMETQYF
>TRBJ1-6|.|TRBV5-1|.
TGCGCCAGCAGCTTGGCCGCTCTCACGGGTTCACCCCTCCACTTT
CASSLAALTGSPLHF
>TRBJ2-5|.|TRBV6-5|.
TGTGCCAGCAGCCCCCTGGGGGCAGGAGAGACCCAGTACTTC
CASSPLGAGETQYF
>TRBJ2-3|.|TRBV30|.
TGTGCCCGGGAGGAGGGGGGGCCGACAGATACGCAGTATTTT
CAREEGGPTDTQYF
>TRBJ2-1|few|TRBV29-1|.
TGCAGCGGGACTTCCGCCCCCAATGAGCAGTTCTTC
CSGTSAPNEQFF
>TRBJ1-2|.|TRBV6-5|.
TGTGCCAGCAGCCTGGACAGCACGTACTATGGCTACACCTTC
CASSLDSTYYGYTF
>TRBJ1-5|once|TRBV19|TRBD1
TGTGCCACTCGACAGGGGGCAAGTCGTCAGCCCCAGCATTTT
CATRQGASRQPQHF